One sample yielded the 18 T cell receptor beta chains listed below, sequenced in a study of T cell changes during pregnancy in multiple sclerosis. The protocol was immunoSEQ multiplex PCR, while the TCRdb copy is restricted to in-frame clones and leaves out a portion. The repertoire holds about 44,000 clones, with around 93% as singletons. The sample consisted of CD4+ T cells from peripheral blood mononuclear cells, taken in the third trimester of pregnancy. The origin of the receptors is a female donor with multiple sclerosis, enrolled in a pregnancy study.

The chain is built from TRBV19 and TRBJ2-7; 7 positions agree with TRBD1. Germline CDR1 LNHDA, CDR2 SQIVND (reference sequence). CDR3 length: 11 residues. Unmatched junction bases numbered 1, after V lost 5 bases and J lost 6 bases. The CDR3 loop is CASSGTAEQYF. The CDR3, as DNA: TGTGCCAGTAGTGGGACAGCCGAGCAGTACTTC.

The chain uses TRBV7-2 and TRBJ1-2; D remains ambiguous. The V and J ends lost 4 bases and 0 bases respectively, with 3 bases between them. This CDR3 is 12 amino acids long. Per germline, CDR1 SGHTA and CDR2 FQGNSA. For the CDR3, the DNA is TGTGCCAGCAGCTCTTCTAACTATGGCTACACCTTC. It yields the protein CASSSSNYGYTF.

This chain connects TRBV5-5 to TRBJ2-2; the match to TRBD2 covers 8 bases. This CDR3 region has 16 residues. The V segment lost 2 bases and the J segment 3 bases; nucleotides outside the gene matches: 6. CDR1 SGHKS and CDR2 YYEKEE come from the germline V gene (reference sequence). The CDR3 is CASSFSAGVDTGELFF. DNA of the CDR3: TGTGCCAGCAGCTTTTCAGCGGGAGTTGACACCGGGGAGCTGTTTTTT.

The chain is built from TRBV6-6 and TRBJ1-5; D call uncertain. V lost 1 base to trimming and J lost 5 bases, with 9 bases between them. The CDR3 length is 14 residues. The germline gives CDR1 MNHNY, CDR2 SVGAGI (reference sequence). CDR3 sequence reads: CASSYYGNDQPQHF. For the CDR3, the DNA is TGTGCCAGCAGTTACTACGGGAACGATCAGCCCCAGCATTTT.

The chain carries TRBV4-1 and TRBJ2-4; 9 bases agree with TRBD1. Germline CDR1 is MGHRA and CDR2 is YSYEKL. There are 17 residues in the CDR3. V shed 0 bases, J shed 7 bases, and the junction held 10 bases outside the gene matches. CDR3: CASSQDPTGGHSNIQYF. The CDR3 DNA is TGCGCCAGCAGCCAAGATCCGACAGGGGGACACTCTAACATTCAGTACTTC.

This clone appeared once. This chain joins TRBV2 and TRBJ1-1; tentative D call: TRBD1 (5 bases). Trimming pared 7 bases from V and 6 bases from J, leaving 15 bases between. This CDR3 spans 13 amino acids. Germline-derived CDR1 and CDR2 are SNHLY and FYNNEI. CDR3 in DNA: TGTGCCAGCACCGAAACCGGGGGATCTGAAGCTTTCTTT. Translation: CASTETGGSEAFF.

The gene calls are TRBV18 and TRBJ1-2; 7 bases agree with TRBD1. V lost 2 bases to trimming and J lost 6 bases; unmatched junction nucleotides: 3. Germline assignment: CDR1 KGHSH and CDR2 LQKENI. The CDR3 length is 13 residues. DNA of the CDR3: TGTGCCAGCTCACCAGACAGGGTGGATGGCTACACCTTC. The encoded protein is CASSPDRVDGYTF.

The chain has TRBV6-4 and TRBJ2-1, with 8 bases that match TRBD2. The V gene's germline CDR1 is MRHNA and CDR2 SNTAGT. V shed 7 bases and J 2 bases; nucleotides not matched to a gene: 7. This CDR3 spans 15 amino acids. The DNA of the CDR3 is TGTGCCAGCAACGCGGGGGGTCGAGCCTACAATGAGCAGTTCTTC. Translated, it gives CASNAGGRAYNEQFF.

The V and J genes are TRBV5-1 and TRBJ1-2; D may be TRBD1 (6 bases). V lost 0 bases and J lost 4, with 16 bases in between. The V gene's germline CDR1 is SGHRS and CDR2 YFSETQ. This CDR3 contains 16 residues. The CDR3 coding sequence is TGCGCCAGCAGCTTGGAGCCGACAGGAAAGGTCTATGGCTACACCTTC. It codes for CASSLEPTGKVYGYTF.

The chain joins TRBV5-6 to TRBJ2-1; 8 positions match TRBD2. CDR1 SGHDT and CDR2 YYEEEE come from the germline V gene. With 1 base clipped from V and 12 bases from J, the junction kept 12 bases outside the gene matches. The CDR3 spans 15 residues. CDR3 sequence (DNA): TGTGCCAGCAGCTTGATGGGACTAGAGGGGCTCCGGCAGTTCTTC. Residues: CASSLMGLEGLRQFF.

The chain couples TRBV9 to TRBJ1-3, with 7 bases aligning to TRBD1. Germline trimming cut 4 bases from V and 0 bases from J; bases unmatched to any gene: 10. The CDR3 extends over 17 amino acids. Germline V CDR1 and CDR2: SGDLS, YYNGEE. The CDR3 loop reads CASSLRQGNFSGNTIYF. DNA of the CDR3: TGTGCCAGCAGCCTAAGACAGGGAAACTTCTCTGGAAACACCATATATTTT.

This clone has a single count. This chain uses TRBV18 with TRBJ2-5; D gene uncertain. The CDR3 covers 14 residues. Germline values: CDR1 KGHSH, CDR2 LQKENI. V lost 0 bases, J lost 5 bases, and 10 bases lay in between. CDR3 bases: TGTGCCAGCTCACCACCGATAGCTAGGGAGACCCAGTACTTC. This codes for CASSPPIARETQYF. The variable domain in full, completed from reference TRBV18 and TRBJ2-5, reads NAGVMQNPRHLVRRRGQEARLRCSPMKGHSHVYWYRQLPEEGLKFMVYLQKENIIDESGMPKERFSAEFPKEGPSILRIQQVVRGDSAAYFCASSPPIARETQYFGPGTRLLVL.

This sequence joins TRBV9 and TRBJ2-7; 10 bases match TRBD2. After removal of 4 bases from V and 7 bases from J, the junction contained 11 bases not matched to a gene. CDR1 is SGDLS and CDR2 is YYNGEE in the germline V gene. The CDR3 sequence is 15 residues long. The CDR3 region is CASSKQASGSGEQYF. In DNA form, the CDR3 reads TGTGCCAGCAGCAAGCAGGCTAGCGGGAGTGGAGAGCAGTACTTC.

The count of this clone is one. The chain uses TRBV11-1 and TRBJ2-2; unclear D gene. The CDR3 sequence is 19 residues long. V gave up 1 base and J gave up 6 bases, with 24 bases separating them. From germline, CDR1 is SGHAT and CDR2 FQDESV (reference sequence). The CDR3 coding sequence is TGTGCCAGCAGCTTAGTTTTTCGACCCCTTTGGGCCCCTCCCGGGGAGCTGTTTTTT. Protein product: CASSLVFRPLWAPPGELFF.

V gene TRBV27 combines with J gene TRBJ1-2, with 9 bases lining up with TRBD1. Germline V gives CDR1 MNHEY, CDR2 SMNVEV (reference sequence). After removal of 4 bases from V and 4 bases from J, the junction contained 7 bases not matched to a gene. The CDR3 consists of 15 residues. The CDR3 coding sequence is TGTGCCAGCAGTTATACGGGACAGGGTATCTATGGCTACACCTTC. Amino acid sequence: CASSYTGQGIYGYTF.

The CDR3 coding sequence is TGCAGCGTTGCGGCTAGCGGTTACGAGCAGTACTTC. As protein: CSVAASGYEQYF. The chain has TRBV29-1 and TRBJ2-7, with 7 positions matching TRBD2. The CDR3 loop spans 12 amino acids. Looked up from germline, CDR1 is SQVTM and CDR2 is ANQGSEA. Trimming at V came to 4 bases and at J to 4 bases, leaving 4 bases not matched to a gene.

This clone was seen just once. V and J are TRBV21-1 and TRBJ2-2; the D call TRBD2 from the table was never checked on the DNA. TRBV21-1 is annotated as a pseudogene. CDR3 length: 20 residues. This CDR3 reads CASITWIPGLAGENTGELFF. CDR3 in DNA: TGTGCCAGCATCACGTGGATCCCGGGACTAGCGGGAGAGAACACCGGGGAGCTGTTTTTT.

The chain combines TRBV2 with TRBJ1-1; TRBD1 aligns across 7 bases. CDR1 is SNHLY, CDR2 FYNNEI, per germline. The V and J ends lost 2 bases and 11 bases, in that order; junction bases with no gene match: 8. The CDR3 is made up of 13 amino acids. DNA of the CDR3: TGTGCCAGCAGTGAACGCGGGACAGTCCCGGCTTTCTTT. This translates into CASSERGTVPAFF.